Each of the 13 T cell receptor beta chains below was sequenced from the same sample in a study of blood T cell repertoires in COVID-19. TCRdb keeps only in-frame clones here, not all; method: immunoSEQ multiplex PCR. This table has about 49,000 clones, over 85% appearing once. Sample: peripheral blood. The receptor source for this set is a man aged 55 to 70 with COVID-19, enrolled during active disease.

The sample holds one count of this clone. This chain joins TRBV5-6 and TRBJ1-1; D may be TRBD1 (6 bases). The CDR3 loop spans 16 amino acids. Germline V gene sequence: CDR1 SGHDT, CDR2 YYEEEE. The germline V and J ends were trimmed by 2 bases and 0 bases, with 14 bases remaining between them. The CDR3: CASSLPDSQMNTEAFF. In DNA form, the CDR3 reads TGTGCCAGCAGCTTACCGGACAGTCAGATGAACACTGAAGCTTTCTTT.

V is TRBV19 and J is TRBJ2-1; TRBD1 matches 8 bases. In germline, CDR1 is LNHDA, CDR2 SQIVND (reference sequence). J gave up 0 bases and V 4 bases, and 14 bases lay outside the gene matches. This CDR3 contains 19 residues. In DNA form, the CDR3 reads TGTGCCAGTAGTACATTTGGACAGGGAATCGGTAGCTCCTACAATGAGCAGTTCTTC. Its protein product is CASSTFGQGIGSSYNEQFF. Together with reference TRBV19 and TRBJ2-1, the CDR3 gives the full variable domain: DGGITQSPKYLFRKEGQNVTLSCEQNLNHDAMYWYRQDPGQGLRLIYYSQIVNDFQKGDIAEGYSVSREKKESFPLTVTSAQKNPTAFYLCASSTFGQGIGSSYNEQFFGPGTRLTVL.

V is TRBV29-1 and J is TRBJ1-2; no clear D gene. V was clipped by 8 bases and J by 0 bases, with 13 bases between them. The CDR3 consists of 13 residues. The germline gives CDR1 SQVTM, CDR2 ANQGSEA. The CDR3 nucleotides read TGCAGCCTTGTAGACCCTTCTAACTATGGCTACACCTTC. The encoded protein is CSLVDPSNYGYTF.

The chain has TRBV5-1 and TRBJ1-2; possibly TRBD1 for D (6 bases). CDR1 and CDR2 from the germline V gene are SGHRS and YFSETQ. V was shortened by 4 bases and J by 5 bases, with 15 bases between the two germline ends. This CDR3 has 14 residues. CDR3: CASSPSTGSYGYTF. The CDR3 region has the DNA TGCGCCAGCAGCCCCTCGACAGGTTCTTATGGCTACACCTTC.

CDR3 in DNA: TGTGCCAGCAGCAAAGCAAGGTCTGAAGGGGATACTTCACCCCTCCACTTT. Protein sequence: CASSKARSEGDTSPLHF. The chain couples TRBV21-1 to TRBJ1-6; TRBD1, the D gene given by the table, was not confirmed from the DNA. TRBV21-1 is given as a pseudogene. The CDR3 extends over 17 amino acids.

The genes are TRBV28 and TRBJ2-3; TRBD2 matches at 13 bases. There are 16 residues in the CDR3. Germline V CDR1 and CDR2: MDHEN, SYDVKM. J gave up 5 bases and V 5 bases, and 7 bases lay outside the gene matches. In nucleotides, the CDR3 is TGTGCCAGCAGTCCCAGGACTAGCGGGAGTGTAGATACGCAGTATTTT. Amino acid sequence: CASSPRTSGSVDTQYF.

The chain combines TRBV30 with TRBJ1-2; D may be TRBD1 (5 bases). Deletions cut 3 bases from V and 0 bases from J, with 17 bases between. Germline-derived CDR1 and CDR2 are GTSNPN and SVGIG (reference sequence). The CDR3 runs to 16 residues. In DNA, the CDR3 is TGTGCCTGGAGCAAACTTGCCAGGGCCTCTAACTATGGCTACACCTTC. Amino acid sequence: CAWSKLARASNYGYTF.

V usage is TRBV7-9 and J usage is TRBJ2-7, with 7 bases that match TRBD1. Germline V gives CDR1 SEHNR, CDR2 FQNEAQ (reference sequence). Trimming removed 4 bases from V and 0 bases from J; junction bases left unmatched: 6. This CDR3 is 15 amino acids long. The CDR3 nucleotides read TGTGCCAGCAGCTACCCGGGACAGACCTCCTACGAGCAGTACTTC. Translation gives CASSYPGQTSYEQYF. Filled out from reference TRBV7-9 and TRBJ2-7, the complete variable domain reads DTGVSQNPRHKITKRGQNVTFRCDPISEHNRLYWYRQTLGQGPEFLTYFQNEAQLEKSRLLSDRFSAERPKGSFSTLEIQRTEQGDSAMYLCASSYPGQTSYEQYFGPGTRLTVT.

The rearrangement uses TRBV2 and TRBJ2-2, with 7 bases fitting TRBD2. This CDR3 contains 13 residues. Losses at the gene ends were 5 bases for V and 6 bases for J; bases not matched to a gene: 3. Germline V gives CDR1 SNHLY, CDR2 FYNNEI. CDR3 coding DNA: TGTGCCAGCAGTCTGGGGAGGGCCGGGGAGCTGTTTTTT. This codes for CASSLGRAGELFF. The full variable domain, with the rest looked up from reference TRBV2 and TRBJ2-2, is EPEVTQTPSHQVTQMGQEVILRCVPISNHLYFYWYRQILGQKVEFLVSFYNNEISEKSEIFDDQFSVERPDGSNFTLKIRSTKLEDSAMYFCASSLGRAGELFFGEGSRLTVL.

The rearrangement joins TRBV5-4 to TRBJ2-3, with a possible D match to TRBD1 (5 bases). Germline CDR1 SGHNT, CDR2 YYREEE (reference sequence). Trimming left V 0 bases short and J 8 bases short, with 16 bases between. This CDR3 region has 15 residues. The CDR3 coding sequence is TGTGCCAGCAGCTTGGCCCAGGACACGTCCCTTACGCAGTATTTT. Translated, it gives CASSLAQDTSLTQYF. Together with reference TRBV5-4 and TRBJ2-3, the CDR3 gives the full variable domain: ETGVTQSPTHLIKTRGQQVTLRCSSQSGHNTVSWYQQALGQGPQFIFQYYREEENGRGNFPPRFSGLQFPNYSSELNVNALELDDSALYLCASSLAQDTSLTQYFGPGTRLTVL.

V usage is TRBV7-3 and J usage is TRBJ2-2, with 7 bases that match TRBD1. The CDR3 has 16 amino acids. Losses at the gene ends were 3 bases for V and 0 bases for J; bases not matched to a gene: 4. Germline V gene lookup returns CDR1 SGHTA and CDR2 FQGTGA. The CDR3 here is CASSLRGPSNTGELFF. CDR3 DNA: TGTGCCAGCAGCTTGAGGGGGCCTTCGAACACCGGGGAGCTGTTTTTT. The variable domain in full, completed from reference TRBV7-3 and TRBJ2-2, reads GAGVSQTPSNKVTEKGKYVELRCDPISGHTALYWYRQSLGQGPEFLIYFQGTGAADDSGLPNDRFFAVRPEGSVSTLKIQRTERGDSAVYLCASSLRGPSNTGELFFGEGSRLTVL.

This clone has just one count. The CDR3 DNA follows: TGTGCCAGCAGGTTCTTACAGGGGAATTCACCCCTCCACTTT. Translation gives CASRFLQGNSPLHF. V and J are TRBV3-1 (or the pseudogene TRBV3-2) and TRBJ1-6; 7 bases line up with TRBD1. V trimming: 6 bases; J trimming: 7 bases; junction bases outside the gene matches: 6. Germline-derived CDR1 and CDR2 are LGHDT and YNNKEL (reference sequence). The CDR3 extends over 14 amino acids.

CDR3 nucleotide sequence: TGTGCCAGCACGCGAAAACGGAACACCGGGGAGCTGTTTTTT. Its translation is CASTRKRNTGELFF. The J gene is TRBJ2-2, the V gene TRBV28, with D unresolved. This CDR3 is 14 amino acids long. V was shortened by 7 bases and J by 1 base, with 10 bases between the two germline ends. Germline CDR1 MDHEN, CDR2 SYDVKM.